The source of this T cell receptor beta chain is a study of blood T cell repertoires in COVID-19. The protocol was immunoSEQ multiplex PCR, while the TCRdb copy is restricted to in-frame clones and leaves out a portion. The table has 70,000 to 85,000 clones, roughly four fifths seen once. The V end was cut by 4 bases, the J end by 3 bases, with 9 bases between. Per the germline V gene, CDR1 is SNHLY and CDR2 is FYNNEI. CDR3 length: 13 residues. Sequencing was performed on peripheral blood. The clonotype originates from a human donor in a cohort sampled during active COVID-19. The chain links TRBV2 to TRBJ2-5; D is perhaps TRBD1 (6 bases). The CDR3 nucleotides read TGTGCCAGCAGTGTTCACAGGGAAGAGACCCAGTACTTC. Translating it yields CASSVHREETQYF.